This note documents a single T cell receptor beta chain sequence. The sample is drawn from a study of blood T cell repertoires in COVID-19. As for the study in general: PBMCs, B-cell-depleted T cells, or T cells were the source of the cDNA or gDNA that made up the material.

Trimming stripped 0 bases from V and 0 bases from J, with 10 bases between. Germline-derived CDR1 and CDR2 are MNHEY and SVGAGI. The CDR3 has 16 amino acids. TCRdb keeps only in-frame clones here, not all; method: immunoSEQ multiplex PCR. The table shows more than 250,000 clones, with about 90% occurring only once. This receptor was taken from a man aged 18 to 35 who had recovered from COVID-19. The chain employs TRBV6-5 and TRBJ2-3; tentative D call: TRBD1 (5 bases). The sequencing input was peripheral blood. The chain's CDR3 is CASSYSGPSSTDTQYF. The CDR3 DNA sequence: TGTGCCAGCAGTTACTCGGGGCCATCTAGCACAGATACGCAGTATTTT.